This T cell receptor (beta chain) was profiled in a study of cytomegalovirus exposure and HLA in healthy donors. Donors sampled were nominally healthy, though unrecorded immune exposures were likely. Per germline, CDR1 LNHDA and CDR2 SQIVND (reference sequence). The CDR3 covers 11 residues. PCR amplification relied on 60 Vbeta primers (plus 13 Jbeta primers). Repertoires were generated with immunoSEQ multiplex PCR, while TCRdb's copy carries only in-frame clones and drops some. The sample carries fewer than 200,000 clones, about three quarters recorded once. The receptor comes from a woman between 25 and 40 years old in good health and CMV-seronegative. This chain connects TRBV19 to TRBJ2-5, with no clear D. The DNA matches TRBJ2-7 better at its end, which makes the J call doubtful. Sample: PBMCs. Written as DNA, the CDR3 is TGTGCCAGTATGGCAGGCTACGAGCAGTACTTC. Its translation is CASMAGYEQYF.